The clone carrying this TCR beta chain showed up many times. This sample was taken from a study of early T cells in non-severe SARS-CoV-2 infection. The CDR3 length is 14 residues. Germline V CDR1 and CDR2: SGHTA, FQGNSA. V shed 2 bases and J shed 5 bases, with 10 bases lying between them. Individual cDNA molecules received unique molecular identifiers during library preparation. One entry per CDR3 protein, called by TCRdb with MiXCR from the 5' RACE reads. The sample gives around 44,000 distinct CDR3 sequences, about 7.8% of which show up once; 5% to 6.5% is in the top ten. This TCR was sampled from an adult who was a healthcare worker with PCR-confirmed SARS-CoV-2 infection or an uninfected control (not recorded which). The chain links TRBV7-2 to TRBJ2-1; D possibly corresponds to TRBD1 (5 bases). Input material: whole blood. The CDR3: CASSLRQINNEQFF. CDR3 bases: TGTGCCAGCAGCTTAAGACAGATTAACAATGAGCAGTTCTTC.